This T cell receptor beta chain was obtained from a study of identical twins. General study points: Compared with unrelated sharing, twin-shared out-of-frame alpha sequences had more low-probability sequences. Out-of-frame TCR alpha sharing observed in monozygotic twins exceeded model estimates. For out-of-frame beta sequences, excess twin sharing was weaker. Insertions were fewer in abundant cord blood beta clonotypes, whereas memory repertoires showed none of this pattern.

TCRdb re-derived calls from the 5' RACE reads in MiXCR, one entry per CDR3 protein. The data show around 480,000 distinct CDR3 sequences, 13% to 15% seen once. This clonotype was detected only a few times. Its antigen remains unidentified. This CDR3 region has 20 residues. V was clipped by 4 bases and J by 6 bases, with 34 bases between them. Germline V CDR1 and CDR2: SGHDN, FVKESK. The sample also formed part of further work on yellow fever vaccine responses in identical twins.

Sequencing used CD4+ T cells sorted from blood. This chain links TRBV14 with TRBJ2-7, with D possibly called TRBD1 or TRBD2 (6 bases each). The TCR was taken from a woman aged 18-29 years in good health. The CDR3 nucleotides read TGTGCCAGCAGCCCGTCCCCACTACGGTCGACGGGGGCTAGACGGGTCGAGCAGTACTTC. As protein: CASSPSPLRSTGARRVEQYF. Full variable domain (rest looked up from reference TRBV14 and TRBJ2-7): EAGVTQFPSHSVIEKGQTVTLRCDPISGHDNLYWYRRVMGKEIKFLLHFVKESKQDESGMPNNRFLAERTGGTYSTLKVQPAELEDSGVYFCASSPSPLRSTGARRVEQYFGPGTRLTVT.